The T cell receptor (beta chain) under discussion was sequenced for a study of blood T cells in healthy people across ages. The CDR3 totals 17 residues. Germline CDR1 reads SGHRS; CDR2 reads YFSETQ. J lost 0 bases, V lost 3 bases, and 6 bases had no gene match. PCR was performed a second time for about 7 to 11 cycles using a sample-barcoded 5' primer and a J-beta primer mix. TCRdb re-derived calls from the 5' RACE reads in MiXCR, one entry per CDR3 protein. This table holds 780,000 or so distinct CDR3 sequences, approximately 53% found once. Sequencing was carried out using blood. This chain joins TRBV5-1 and TRBJ2-6, with TRBD1 matching 7 bases. The sequence came from a man between 40 and 49 years old in good health. The CDR3 sequence: CASSYRDSLSGANVLTF. The CDR3 bases are TGCGCCAGCAGCTACCGGGACAGCCTCTCTGGGGCCAACGTCCTGACTTTC.